This TCR beta chain was profiled in a study of response to subunit inactivated influenza vaccine. Trimming removed 3 bases at V and 5 bases at J, with 14 bases between. CDR3 length: 14 amino acids. TCRdb fed the RT-PCR reads into MiXCR, producing one record per CDR3 protein. The repertoire holds 500,000 to 600,000 distinct CDR3 sequences, with around 11% as singletons. This clonotype was seen more than once but under ten times. These data were also reused for a study on T cells expressing NK-cell markers. That work adds: As the method of synthesis, 5'RACE template switching with UMIs yielded TCR beta cDNA. In a group of roughly 6 donors, dominant NKG2C+ clonotypes represented about 1.0-7.5% of CD8+ T cells. Whether expanded NKG2C+ T cell clones recognized HCMV stayed uncertain.

This TCR came from a man between 50 and 59 years old who received an inactivated influenza vaccine. The sequencing used PBMCs from blood, collected on the day of vaccination. The genes are TRBV12-3 or TRBV12-4 and TRBJ2-7; weak D call: TRBD1 (5 bases). As DNA, the CDR3 is TGTGCCAGCAGTTTTTGGGGCAGGAGCGACGAGCAGTACTTC. Its translation: CASSFWGRSDEQYF.